Below, 8 T cell receptor beta chains from the same sample are listed, as sequenced in a study of blood T cell repertoires in COVID-19. Profiled with immunoSEQ multiplex PCR; TCRdb holds only in-frame clones, not every one. Of almost 90,000 clones listed, roughly 87% are singletons. Sequences were obtained from peripheral blood. Receptors originate from a man aged 18 to 35 with COVID-19, enrolled during active disease.

The chain joins TRBV18 to TRBJ1-6; TRBD1 matches 7 bases. Per germline, CDR1 KGHSH and CDR2 LQKENI. The trim removed 8 bases at V and 8 bases at J, leaving 12 bases unmatched. CDR3 length: 15 amino acids. The CDR3 sequence: CASALTGKKDSPLHF. CDR3 nucleotide sequence: TGTGCCAGCGCGTTGACAGGGAAGAAGGATTCACCCCTCCACTTT.

The rearrangement links TRBV10-3 to TRBJ2-1, with 14 bases aligning to TRBD2. Unmatched junction bases numbered 4, after V lost 4 bases and J lost 5 bases. Germline V lookup: CDR1 ENHRY, CDR2 SYGVKD. This CDR3 is built from 16 residues. The CDR3 is CAISAAGLAGDNEQFF. The CDR3 DNA reads as TGTGCCATCAGTGCAGCGGGACTAGCGGGAGACAATGAGCAGTTCTTC.

The chain uses TRBV28 and TRBJ2-1; 10 nucleotides align to TRBD2. The germline CDR1 and CDR2 sequences are MDHEN and SYDVKM. CDR3 length equals 16 residues. The junction had 6 bases not matched to a gene; V was cut back by 1 base and J by 6 bases. As DNA, the CDR3 is TGTGCCAGCAGTTTATTACTAGCGGGAAGTCGCAATGAGCAGTTCTTC. As protein: CASSLLLAGSRNEQFF.

The genes are TRBV25-1 and TRBJ2-1; D perhaps matches TRBD1 (5 bases). The germline V gene encodes CDR1 MGHDK and CDR2 SYGVNS. This CDR3 is built from 14 residues. Trimming cost V 6 bases and J 0 bases, with 9 bases left between them. In DNA form, the CDR3 reads TGTGCCAGCAGAGGGGAATCCTCCTACAATGAGCAGTTCTTC. Translation: CASRGESSYNEQFF.

The chain employs TRBV5-4 and TRBJ2-7, with D possibly matching TRBD1 (6 bases). The CDR3 totals 16 residues. CDR1 SGHNT and CDR2 YYREEE come from the germline V gene (reference sequence). Trimming removed 4 bases at V and 0 bases at J, with 17 bases between. Written as DNA, the CDR3 is TGTGCCAGCAGCCACCCGACAGGTCTTATCTCCTACGAGCAGTACTTC. Encoded protein: CASSHPTGLISYEQYF.

V and J are TRBV6-5 and TRBJ1-1, with D tentatively TRBD1 (6 bases). CDR1 and CDR2 (germline): MNHEY, SVGAGI. CDR3 length: 14 amino acids. Trimming left V 0 bases short and J 5 bases short, with 10 bases between. CDR3: CASSYSGGRTEAFF. The CDR3, as DNA: TGTGCCAGCAGTTACTCGGGGGGGCGAACTGAAGCTTTCTTT.

This chain links TRBV5-1 with TRBJ2-2; 8 bases are a match to TRBD2. The CDR3 contains 14 residues. V gave up 3 bases and J gave up 6 bases; unmatched junction bases: 4. Looked up from germline, CDR1 is SGHRS and CDR2 is YFSETQ. The CDR3 spells CASSSGGVAGELFF. The CDR3 DNA reads TGCGCCAGCAGCTCCGGGGGGGTGGCCGGGGAGCTGTTTTTT.

The rearrangement uses TRBV4-3 and TRBJ2-7; TRBD1 aligns across 12 bases. The length of the CDR3 is 15 residues. V lost 3 bases, J lost 4 bases, and 4 bases stayed unmatched. Germline lookup yields CDR1 LGHNA and CDR2 YSLEER. For the CDR3, the DNA is TGCGCCAGCAGCCACGGGACAGGGGGCTTATACGAGCAGTACTTC. As protein: CASSHGTGGLYEQYF.